This TCR beta chain came from a study of identical twins. Study observations and caveats: Low generation probability was overrepresented in out-of-frame alpha sequences shared by twins.

The CDR3 contains 13 residues. Germline CDR1 reads MNHEY; CDR2 reads SMNVEV (reference sequence). The V gene end was trimmed by 8 bases and the J gene end by 7 bases; junction bases not matched to a gene: 5. Addition of a universal primer site occurred through template switching, and cDNA carried unique molecular identifiers. A single record per CDR3 protein comes from TCRdb applying MiXCR to the 5' RACE reads. This table has around 280,000 distinct CDR3 sequences, less than 9% appearing once. Details on this clonotype: Its antigen is still unknown.

The same sample was also studied in work on yellow fever vaccine responses in identical twins. According to that study: After vaccination, twins' T cell response reportedly seemed partly convergent, partly personalized.

Sequenced: memory (CD45RO+) T cells sorted from blood. V and J are TRBV27 and TRBJ1-6, with 7 nucleotides matching TRBD1. The receptor's source is a woman under 30 in good health. This CDR3 is CASGGTANSPLHF. CDR3 bases: TGTGCCAGCGGGGGGACAGCGAATTCACCCCTCCACTTT.